Presented here are 20 T cell receptor beta chains from one specimen sequenced in a study of T cells in women clearing cervical HPV infection. The assay was immunoSEQ multiplex PCR, and TCRdb's table has in-frame clones only and misses some. This sample lists approximately 33,000 clones; its ten largest clones have 7.5% to 9.5%. The sample comprised blood buffy coat. The receptors come from a woman aged 18 to 75 with a cervical HPV16 infection that either progressed to CIN3+ or cleared (not recorded which).

As to this clone: The read ends 3 residues shy of where the CDR3 ends; the end is completed using the germline J gene. This sequence joins TRBV7-2 and TRBJ1-2; D is perhaps TRBD1 (5 bases). The CDR3 consists of 14 residues. In germline, CDR1 is SGHTA, CDR2 FQGNSA. The CDR3 DNA, read in part, is TGTGCCAGCAGAGTAGCGGGCAGGGCAGACGAC. Translation gives CASRVAGRADD. The full CDR3 is CASRVAGRADDYTF.

As for this clone: The read is 3 residues too short to cover the CDR3 end, so that end is filled in from the germline J gene. The genes are TRBV3-1 (or the pseudogene TRBV3-2) and TRBJ2-1; TRBD2 is a possible D gene (6 bases). The CDR3 is 14 residues long. The germline V gene encodes CDR1 LGHDT and CDR2 YNNKEL (reference sequence). Deletions cut 1 base from V and 5 bases from J, with 9 bases between. The CDR3 is CASSQGTTHNEQFF. CDR3 DNA (partial): TGTGCCAGCAGCCAAGGGACTACACACAATGAG.

Concerning this clone itself: The CDR3 is cut off 3 residues early in the read; its end comes from the germline J gene. The chain combines TRBV20-1 with TRBJ2-5; a possible D gene is TRBD2 (6 bases). The CDR3 length is 16 residues. Germline CDR1 DFQATT, CDR2 SNEGSKA (reference sequence). The germline V and J ends were trimmed by 2 bases and 5 bases, with 21 bases remaining between them. The sequenced CDR3 bases are TGCAGTGCTAGAAATATGCGGGATAAAAAATTTGAGACC. This gives the protein CSARNMRDKKFET. The whole CDR3 sequence is CSARNMRDKKFETQYF.

As regards this clone: The read is 3 residues too short to cover the CDR3 end, so that end is filled in from the germline J gene. The chain carries TRBV5-5 and TRBJ2-3; 7 bases are a match to TRBD1. CDR1 is SGHKS, CDR2 YYEKEE, per germline (reference sequence). The CDR3 consists of 15 residues. V trimming: 0 bases; J trimming: 6 bases; junction bases outside the gene matches: 7. CDR3 region: CASSLGDRAKDTQYF. The sequenced CDR3 bases are TGTGCCAGCAGCTTGGGAGACAGGGCAAAGGATACG.

Comments on this clone: The CDR3 end is not reached by the read, which stops 3 residues before it; the germline J gene fills it in. J is TRBJ1-1 and V is TRBV6-1; no definite D call. V was pared by 2 bases and J by 1 base, with 11 bases between. Germline CDR1 is MNHNS and CDR2 is SASEGT. The CDR3 loop spans 15 amino acids. The sequenced CDR3 bases are TGTGCCAGCAGTGAACAGACAAACGGGAACACTGAA. Translation: CASSEQTNGNTE. The full CDR3 is CASSEQTNGNTEAFF.

Turning to this clone: The CDR3 goes on 3 residues after the read ends, and that part is filled in from the germline J gene. The chain links TRBV2 to TRBJ2-1; a weak D match, TRBD2 (5 bases). This CDR3 has 13 amino acids. Trimming took 9 bases from V and 8 from J, leaving 17 bases between them. The germline V gene has CDR1 SNHLY and CDR2 FYNNEI. CDR3 protein: CARTSRTQHEQFF. The sequenced part of the CDR3 DNA is TGTGCCAGAACTAGTAGAACACAGCATGAG.

Details on this clone: The missing CDR3 end, 3 residues past where the read stops, is filled in from the germline J gene. The chain is built from TRBV7-3 and TRBJ2-1; TRBD1 matches 9 bases. The germline CDR1 and CDR2 sequences are SGHTA and FQGTGA. This CDR3 is 15 amino acids long. After removal of 5 bases from V and 7 bases from J, the junction contained 9 bases not matched to a gene. The DNA read from the CDR3 is TGTGCCAGCAGCCCATACAGGGGGCTGAGGAATGAG. Its translation: CASSPYRGLRNE. The entire CDR3 protein reads CASSPYRGLRNEQFF. Supplemented by reference TRBV7-3 and TRBJ2-1, the full variable domain reads GAGVSQTPSNKVTEKGKYVELRCDPISGHTALYWYRQSLGQGPEFLIYFQGTGAADDSGLPNDRFFAVRPEGSVSTLKIQRTERGDSAVYLCASSPYRGLRNEQFFGPGTRLTVL.

On this clone: From the germline J gene comes the end of the CDR3, since the read stops 3 residues before it. The gene calls are TRBV7-9 and TRBJ1-1; TRBD1 might be the D (5 bases). Germline loops: CDR1 SEHNR, CDR2 FQNEAQ (reference sequence). This CDR3 is built from 14 residues. The CDR3 bases that were read are TGTGCCAGCAGCTTCCCGGGGACTAGAAAGACA. This codes for CASSFPGTRKT. The entire CDR3 is CASSFPGTRKTAFF. The full variable domain, its missing parts supplied by reference TRBV7-9 and TRBJ1-1, is DTGVSQNPRHKITKRGQNVTFRCDPISEHNRLYWYRQTLGQGPEFLTYFQNEAQLEKSRLLSDRFSAERPKGSFSTLEIQRTEQGDSAMYLCASSFPGTRKTAFFGQGTRLTVV.

Notes on this clone: The CDR3 is cut off 3 residues early in the read; its end comes from the germline J gene. The chain links TRBV11-3 to TRBJ2-3, with TRBD1 matching 7 bases. The trim removed 5 bases at V and 4 bases at J, leaving 6 bases unmatched. CDR1 is SGHNT and CDR2 is YENEEA in the germline V gene. This CDR3 region has 14 residues. The DNA read from the CDR3 is TGTGCCAGCAGCCCAGGACAGGTCGCAGATACG. It codes for CASSPGQVADT. The entire CDR3 protein is CASSPGQVADTQYF.

Concerning this clone itself: The missing CDR3 end, 3 residues past where the read stops, is filled in from the germline J gene. V is TRBV20-1 and J is TRBJ2-3, with D possibly matching TRBD1 (5 bases). The CDR3 is 15 residues long. Germline lookup yields CDR1 DFQATT and CDR2 SNEGSKA (reference sequence). V lost 6 bases and J lost 4, with 20 bases in between. Here the CDR3 reads CSAPQTARTADTQYF. CDR3 DNA, as far as it was read: TGCAGTGCCCCTCAGACAGCACGTACGGCAGATACG.

With respect to this clone: The read halts 3 residues ahead of the CDR3 end, with the missing end drawn from the germline J gene. The V call is TRBV7-9, the J call TRBJ1-1, with a weak D call TRBD1 (5 bases). Trimming took 1 base from V and 1 from J, leaving 10 bases between them. Germline loops: CDR1 SEHNR, CDR2 FQNEAQ (reference sequence). The CDR3 is 15 amino acids. Incomplete CDR3 DNA: TGTGCCAGCAGCTTAGGGGCAGGGTGGAACACTGAA. Its translation is CASSLGAGWNTE. The entire CDR3 protein reads CASSLGAGWNTEAFF.

Note on this clone: The DNA ends 3 residues before the CDR3 does, and the rest of the CDR3 is filled in from the germline J gene. V gene TRBV19 combines with J gene TRBJ1-1; the match to TRBD1 covers 8 bases. Trimming cost V 4 bases and J 3 bases; bases outside gene matches: 16. The CDR3 is 18 amino acids. Germline lookup yields CDR1 LNHDA and CDR2 SQIVND (reference sequence). The part of the CDR3 DNA that was read is TGTGCCAGTAGTAAAGGTCCAGGGGGCTTATCTGAGGACACTGAA. As protein: CASSKGPGGLSEDTE. The complete CDR3 reads CASSKGPGGLSEDTEAFF.

To note about this clone: The read falls 3 residues short of the CDR3 end, and the missing part is taken from the germline J gene. The chain has TRBV5-1 and TRBJ1-1; TRBD1 is a possible D gene (6 bases). The V and J ends lost 4 bases and 5 bases respectively, with 12 bases between them. Germline CDR1 is SGHRS and CDR2 is YFSETQ. The CDR3 is made up of 13 amino acids. The DNA read from the CDR3 is TGCGCCAGCAGCCAACAGGGAGGGACTGAA. The encoded protein is CASSQQGGTE. The whole CDR3 protein reads CASSQQGGTEAFF.

About this clone itself: The sequence runs out 3 residues before the end of the CDR3; the remainder is reconstructed from the germline J gene. This chain uses TRBV7-2 with TRBJ1-2; D is unresolved. CDR3 length equals 13 residues. Germline V lookup: CDR1 SGHTA, CDR2 FQGNSA. The CDR3 loop is CASSLVVADDYTF. CDR3 DNA, as far as it was read: TGTGCCAGCAGCTTAGTAGTAGCCGACGAC.

About this clone itself: The CDR3 end falls 3 residues outside the read, so it is completed with the germline J gene. The chain couples TRBV7-9 to TRBJ2-3, with D unclear. This CDR3 contains 14 residues. Per the germline V gene, CDR1 is SEHNR and CDR2 is FQNEAQ (reference sequence). V was trimmed by 8 bases and J by 5 bases, leaving 17 bases between them. The CDR3 is CASQGLTTLDTQYF. The covered CDR3 bases are TGTGCCAGCCAAGGTCTTACGACATTAGATACG.

Notes on this clone: The read gets to within 3 residues of the CDR3 end, and the germline J gene fills in the rest. The chain recombines TRBV12-3 or TRBV12-4 with TRBJ1-2; weak D call: TRBD1 (5 bases). The length of the CDR3 is 13 residues. V lost 6 bases and J 2 bases, leaving 10 bases between the germline ends. CDR3 residues: CASSSDRNYGYTF. The CDR3 DNA, read in part, is TGTGCCAGCAGCTCCGACAGAAACTATGGC.

A remark on this clone: The read ends 3 residues before the CDR3 terminus; that terminus is restored from the germline J gene. The chain is built from TRBV12-3 or TRBV12-4 and TRBJ2-4, with 11 positions matching TRBD1. CDR3 size: 14 residues. J was trimmed by 6 bases and V by 7 bases; bases with no gene match: 5. CDR3 region: CASTLGQGGNIQYF. The CDR3 DNA, read in part, is TGTGCCAGCACCCTGGGACAGGGGGGAAACATT.

In the case of this clone: The read ends 3 residues early relative to the CDR3; the germline J gene fills the gap. The chain links TRBV18 to TRBJ2-5; 8 bases agree with TRBD2. V dropped 6 bases and J dropped 5; count of bases not matched to a gene: 11. Germline CDR1 reads KGHSH; CDR2 reads LQKENI. This CDR3 is built from 15 residues. CDR3 DNA (partial): TGTGCCAGCTCCAAACTAGCGGAGTCGGGGGAGACC. Its protein is CASSKLAESGET. In full, the CDR3 reads CASSKLAESGETQYF.

With respect to this clone: Read sequence stops 3 residues before the CDR3 end, and the germline J gene provides the missing end. The chain couples TRBV7-9 to TRBJ2-2, with D uncertain. The CDR3 covers 13 residues. The V end lost 5 bases, the J end lost 5 bases, and 9 bases lay between the germline ends. Germline V gene sequence: CDR1 SEHNR, CDR2 FQNEAQ (reference sequence). CDR3 DNA, as far as it was read: TGTGCCAGCAGCCCCTCCGGTACCGGGGAG. This encodes CASSPSGTGE. The complete CDR3 reads CASSPSGTGELFF. Looking up the rest from reference TRBV7-9 and TRBJ2-2 gives the full variable domain: DTGVSQNPRHKITKRGQNVTFRCDPISEHNRLYWYRQTLGQGPEFLTYFQNEAQLEKSRLLSDRFSAERPKGSFSTLEIQRTEQGDSAMYLCASSPSGTGELFFGEGSRLTVL.

About this clone: The read stops 3 residues short of the end of the CDR3; the missing end is completed from the germline J gene. V usage is TRBV30 and J usage is TRBJ2-6; perhaps TRBD1 as D (6 bases). Germline loops: CDR1 GTSNPN, CDR2 SVGIG (reference sequence). V lost 3 bases, J lost 4 bases, and 13 bases lay in between. There are 15 residues in the CDR3. CDR3 DNA (partial): TGTGCCTGGAGCCAGGGGTTTCCAGGGGCCAACGTC. Translating it yields CAWSQGFPGANV. The entire CDR3 protein is CAWSQGFPGANVLTF.